This T cell receptor (beta chain) was recorded in a study of CD8 T cells in ankylosing spondylitis (dated by TCRdb to 2017 to 2019). For context, the study as a whole: T cell receptor beta repertoires were profiled in healthy donors and ankylosing spondylitis patients so that disease-linked TCR variants could be found. The full study cohort was made up of approximately 27 ankylosing spondylitis patients and roughly 100 healthy donors. Peripheral blood was sampled, and synovial fluid was also collected from ankylosing spondylitis patients. Broader findings and caveats from the paper: Significant enrichment of the disease-linked clones was reported in matched synovial fluid samples from ankylosing spondylitis patients. In peripheral blood, the disease-linked clones were found at relatively low frequencies and had a CD8+ phenotype. Some of the motif variants had been reported before in the synovial fluid and blood of reactive arthritis patients, a finding that suggests common disease-initiation mechanisms. Blood from ankylosing spondylitis patients appeared to be characterized by a TCR beta motif made up of about 8 highly homologous amino acid variants.

TCRdb shows the sequencer as Illumina HiSeq 2500. Quantitative 5'-RACE with molecular barcodes was used to prepare TCR beta libraries. In the original analysis: A new computational method, built on a probabilistic model of VDJ rearrangement, was used to identify disease-linked TCR variants. TCRdb redid the processing of the public reads, applying fastp at Q25 and MiXCR, and retained in-frame beta chains. Each entry is one CDR3 protein sequence, shown with its most common DNA and genes. In this record, the V and J calls reflect TCRdb's handling and not the investigators' own analysis. In all, the sample holds 180,000 or so distinct CDR3 sequences, and 11% of those were seen once. The ten largest make up about 28% of the sample. Trimming leaves V shorter by 3 bases and J shorter by 8 bases, with the junction holding 5 bases beyond the gene matches. The CDR3 contains 13 residues, cysteine and phenylalanine counted. Kept here is only the CDR3 DNA, which spans 39 bases and is read in frame from base 1. The CDR1 and CDR2 encoded by the germline V gene are SGHDT and YYEEEE.

In its sample, this clonotype was seen many times. Its specific antigen is unknown. Base qualities are not recorded, but no much larger clone differs from it by a single base. The clonotype comes from a male donor with ankylosing spondylitis or in good health (not recorded which). The sequencing sample was made of blood, either unsorted or a sorted T cell fraction (not recorded which). The chain is assembled from TRBV5-6 and TRBJ2-1; the junction holds 7 bases that match TRBD1. The CDR3 region has the sequence CASSWDRHDEQFF. The DNA is TGTGCCAGCAGCTGGGACAGACACGATGAGCAGTTCTTC.